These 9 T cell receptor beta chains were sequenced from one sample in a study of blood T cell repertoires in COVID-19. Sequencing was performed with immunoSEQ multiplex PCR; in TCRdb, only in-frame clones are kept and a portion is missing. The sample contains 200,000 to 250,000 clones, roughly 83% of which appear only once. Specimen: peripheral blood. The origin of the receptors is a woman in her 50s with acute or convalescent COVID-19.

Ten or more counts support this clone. This chain's CDR3 is CASSVGTPGGETQYF. The DNA of the CDR3 is TGCGCCAGCAGCGTGGGGACTCCGGGCGGGGAGACCCAGTACTTC. The chain uses TRBV5-1 and TRBJ2-5; D may be TRBD2 (6 bases). The CDR3 runs 15 residues. The germline V gene has CDR1 SGHRS and CDR2 YFSETQ. V lost 4 bases, J lost 5 bases, and 18 bases lay in between.

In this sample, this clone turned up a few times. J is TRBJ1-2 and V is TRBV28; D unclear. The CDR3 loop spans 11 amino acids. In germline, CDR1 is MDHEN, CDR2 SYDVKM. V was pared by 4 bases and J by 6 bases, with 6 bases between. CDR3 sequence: CASSSTHGYTF. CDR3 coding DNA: TGTGCCAGCAGTTCCACTCATGGCTACACCTTC.

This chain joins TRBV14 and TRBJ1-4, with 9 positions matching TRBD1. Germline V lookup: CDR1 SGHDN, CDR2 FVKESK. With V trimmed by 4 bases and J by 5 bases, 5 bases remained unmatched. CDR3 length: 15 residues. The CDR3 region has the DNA TGTGCCAGCAGCCCGACGGGACAGGGAAATGAAAAACTGTTTTTT. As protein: CASSPTGQGNEKLFF.

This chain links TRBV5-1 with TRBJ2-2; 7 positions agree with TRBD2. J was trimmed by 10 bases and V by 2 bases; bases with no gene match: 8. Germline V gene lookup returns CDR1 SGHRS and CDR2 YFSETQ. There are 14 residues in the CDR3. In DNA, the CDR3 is TGCGCCAGCAGCTTTGGACTAGAAAAGGAGGAGCTGTTTTTT. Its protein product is CASSFGLEKEELFF.

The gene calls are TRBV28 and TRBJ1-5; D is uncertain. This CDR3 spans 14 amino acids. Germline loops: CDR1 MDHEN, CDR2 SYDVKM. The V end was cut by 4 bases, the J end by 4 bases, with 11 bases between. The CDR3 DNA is TGTGCCAGCAGTTCGACAACCTATAATCAGCCCCAGCATTTT. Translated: CASSSTTYNQPQHF.

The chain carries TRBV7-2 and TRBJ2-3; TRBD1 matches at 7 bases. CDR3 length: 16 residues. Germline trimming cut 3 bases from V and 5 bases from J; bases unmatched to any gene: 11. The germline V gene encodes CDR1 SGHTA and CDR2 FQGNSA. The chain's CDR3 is CASSLVGRGIGDTQYF. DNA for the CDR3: TGTGCCAGCAGCTTGGTTGGCAGGGGGATTGGAGATACGCAGTATTTT.

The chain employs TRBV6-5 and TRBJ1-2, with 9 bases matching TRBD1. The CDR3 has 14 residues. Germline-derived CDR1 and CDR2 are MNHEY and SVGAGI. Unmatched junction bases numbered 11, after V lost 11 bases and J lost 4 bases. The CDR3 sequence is CAGDPGQGAYGYTF. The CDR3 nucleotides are TGTGCCGGAGATCCGGGACAGGGCGCCTATGGCTACACCTTC.

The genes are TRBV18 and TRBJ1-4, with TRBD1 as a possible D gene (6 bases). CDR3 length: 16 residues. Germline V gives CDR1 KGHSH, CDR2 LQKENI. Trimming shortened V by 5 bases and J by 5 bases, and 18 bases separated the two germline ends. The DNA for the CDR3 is TGTGCCAGCTCAGTAAATTTACAGGGTACGAATGAAAAACTGTTTTTT. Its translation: CASSVNLQGTNEKLFF.

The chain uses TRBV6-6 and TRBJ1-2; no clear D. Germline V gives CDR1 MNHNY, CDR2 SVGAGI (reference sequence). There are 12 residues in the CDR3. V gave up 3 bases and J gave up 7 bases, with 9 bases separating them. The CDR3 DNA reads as TGTGCCAGCAGTTATGAGGGTTCTGGCTACACCTTC. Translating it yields CASSYEGSGYTF.